This T cell receptor beta chain is drawn from a study of blood T cell repertoires in COVID-19. Whole-study context: Samples came from the United States, Italy and Spain, spanning acute and convalescent COVID-19.

This CDR3 has 15 residues. Germline trimming cut 11 bases from V and 0 bases from J; bases unmatched to any gene: 7. Germline V gene lookup returns CDR1 ENHRY and CDR2 SYGVKD. Source study methods: Amplification from reference gene primers served as the basis for estimated nucleated cell counts. Using immunoSEQ multiplex PCR, the repertoire was profiled, and TCRdb retains in-frame clones only, with some absent. The V and J calls and clone size were taken over from that table, and D and trimming were inferred from the DNA. The sample has about 160,000 clones; 65% to 85% are singletons. Sequenced: peripheral blood. V is TRBV10-3 and J is TRBJ1-3; 10 bases align to TRBD1. The TCR comes from a woman of 80 years or more with acute or convalescent COVID-19. The chain's CDR3 is CASWTGGISGNTIYF. The CDR3 DNA is TGTGCCTCGTGGACAGGGGGAATCTCTGGAAACACCATATATTTT.